This TCR beta chain was observed in a study of blood T cells in healthy people across ages. Findings and limits, study-wide: Estimates based on one million T cells were treated as lower bounds. A roughly linear fall in TCR beta diversity per million T cells was seen with increasing age.

Trimming removed 1 base at V and 7 bases at J, with 10 bases between. Germline V gene data show CDR1 as MNHEY and CDR2 as SMNVEV (reference sequence). This CDR3 comprises 14 residues. This clonotype appeared a few times. Its antigen remains unknown. Peripheral blood from each donor was collected in a volume of 9.5 to 10 milliliters. Alongside a J-beta primer mix, a sample-barcoded 5' primer served in a second PCR lasting about 7 to 12 cycles. MiXCR, run by TCRdb on the 5' RACE reads, gives a single entry per CDR3 protein. The sample has 650,000 to 700,000 distinct CDR3 sequences; over 40% are singletons.

The receptor was isolated from a woman at least 80 years old in good health. This chain uses TRBV27 with TRBJ1-4; D is uncertain. The sequencing input was blood. CDR3 sequence reads: CASSLLARSEKLFF. The CDR3 DNA is TGTGCCAGCAGTTTATTGGCACGGAGTGAAAAACTGTTTTTT. Together with reference TRBV27 and TRBJ1-4, the CDR3 gives the full variable domain: EAQVTQNPRYLITVTGKKLTVTCSQNMNHEYMSWYRQDPGLGLRQIYYSMNVEVTDKGDVPEGYKVSRKEKRNFPLILESPSPNQTSLYFCASSLLARSEKLFFGSGTQLSVL.